These 8 T cell receptor beta chains were all obtained from the same sample, sequenced in a study of CD8+ T cells in alopecia areata. cDNA serving as the sequencing template came from extracted, reverse transcribed RNA. The protocol was immunoSEQ multiplex PCR, while the TCRdb copy is restricted to in-frame clones and leaves out a portion. The sample includes about 210,000 clones, 35% to 45% of them seen just once. Treatment given: oral pan-JAK inhibitor, 5-10 mg twice daily. The specimen was CD4+ T cells sorted from blood, collected around week 34, from a patient treated with tofacitinib. All receptors come from a human donor with alopecia areata.

CDR3 amino acids: CASSFPGTGLVFF. CDR3 bases: TGTGCCAGCAGCTTCCCCGGGACAGGGCTAGTCTTCTTC. The V call is TRBV11-2, the J call TRBJ2-1; the match to TRBD1 covers 9 bases. The CDR3 has 13 residues. Germline V gives CDR1 SGHAT, CDR2 FQNNGV. Losses at the gene ends were 3 bases for V and 16 bases for J; bases not matched to a gene: 10.

The chain employs TRBV5-1 and TRBJ2-7; D could derive from TRBD1 or TRBD2 (5 bases each). The germline V and J ends were trimmed by 4 bases and 4 bases, with 21 bases remaining between them. The CDR3 loop spans 16 amino acids. Germline CDR1 and CDR2: SGHRS and YFSETQ. CDR3 nucleotide sequence: TGCGCCAGCAGCCTTGACAAACAGGCAGAGGGGTACGAGCAGTACTTC. This gives the protein CASSLDKQAEGYEQYF.

V is TRBV7-3 and J is TRBJ2-2; D is ambiguous. The germline V gene has CDR1 SGHTA and CDR2 FQGTGA. The CDR3 consists of 15 residues. The ends were cut back, 2 bases at V and 5 bases at J, with 12 bases in the middle. CDR3 bases: TGTGCCAGCAGCTTAGCTCGTGTCGGGACCGGGGAGCTGTTTTTT. Translating gives CASSLARVGTGELFF.

Only a few counts were recorded for this clone. The chain couples TRBV18 to TRBJ1-3; D remains ambiguous. The V gene lost 6 bases and the J gene lost 2 bases, with 14 bases spanning the gap. Germline loops: CDR1 KGHSH, CDR2 LQKENI. This CDR3 is built from 15 residues. The CDR3 here is CASSGQSRAGNTIYF. CDR3 coding DNA: TGTGCCAGCTCCGGGCAATCGCGGGCTGGAAACACCATATATTTT. The variable domain in full, with the rest retrieved from reference TRBV18 and TRBJ1-3, is NAGVMQNPRHLVRRRGQEARLRCSPMKGHSHVYWYRQLPEEGLKFMVYLQKENIIDESGMPKERFSAEFPKEGPSILRIQQVVRGDSAAYFCASSGQSRAGNTIYFGEGSWLTVV.

The chain links TRBV27 to TRBJ1-2, with D possibly TRBD1 on 6 matching bases. With 3 bases removed from V and 6 bases from J, the gap between germline ends came to 11 bases. This CDR3 is 13 amino acids long. CDR1 and CDR2 from the germline V gene are MNHEY and SMNVEV (reference sequence). The CDR3 DNA reads TGTGCCAGCAGTTTGAACAGGGCCCATGGCTACACCTTC. This codes for CASSLNRAHGYTF.

This chain connects TRBV27 to TRBJ2-5; perhaps TRBD2 as D (6 bases). The V gene lost 7 bases and the J gene lost 2 bases, with 17 bases spanning the gap. The germline CDR1 and CDR2 sequences are MNHEY and SMNVEV (reference sequence). This CDR3 region has 15 residues. In nucleotides, the CDR3 is TGTGCCAGCAAACGGAGCCGGGACTGGCAAGAGACCCAGTACTTC. The encoded protein is CASKRSRDWQETQYF.

The V gene is TRBV7-9, the J gene TRBJ2-7, with D hard to call. The CDR3 sequence is 11 residues long. Trimming took 10 bases from V and 5 from J, leaving 12 bases between them. The germline V gene has CDR1 SEHNR and CDR2 FQNEAQ (reference sequence). CDR3 DNA sequence: TGTGCCACGACCCTTTCCAACGAGCAGTACTTC. It is translated as CATTLSNEQYF. The full variable domain, rest sourced from reference TRBV7-9 and TRBJ2-7, is DTGVSQNPRHKITKRGQNVTFRCDPISEHNRLYWYRQTLGQGPEFLTYFQNEAQLEKSRLLSDRFSAERPKGSFSTLEIQRTEQGDSAMYLCATTLSNEQYFGPGTRLTVT.

This rearrangement joins TRBV5-1 to TRBJ2-7; D gene unclear. The V gene lost 0 bases and the J gene lost 0 bases, with 7 bases spanning the gap. The length of the CDR3 is 14 residues. Looked up from germline, CDR1 is SGHRS and CDR2 is YFSETQ. CDR3 coding DNA: TGCGCCAGCAGCTTGGACAGCAGCTCCTACGAGCAGTACTTC. Its translation: CASSLDSSSYEQYF.